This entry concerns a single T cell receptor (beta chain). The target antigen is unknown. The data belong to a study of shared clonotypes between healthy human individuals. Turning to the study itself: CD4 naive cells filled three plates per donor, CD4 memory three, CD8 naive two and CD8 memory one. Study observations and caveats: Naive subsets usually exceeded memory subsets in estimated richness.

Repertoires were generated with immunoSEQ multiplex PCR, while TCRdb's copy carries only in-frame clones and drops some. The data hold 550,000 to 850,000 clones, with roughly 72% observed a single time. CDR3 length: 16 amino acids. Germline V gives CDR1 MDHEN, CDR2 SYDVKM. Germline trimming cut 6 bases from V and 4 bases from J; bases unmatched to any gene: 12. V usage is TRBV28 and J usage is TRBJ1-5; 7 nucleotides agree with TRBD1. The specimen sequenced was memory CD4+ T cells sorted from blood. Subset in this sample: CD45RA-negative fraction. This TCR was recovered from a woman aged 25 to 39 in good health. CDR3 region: CASSLGGQLNNQPQHF. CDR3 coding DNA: TGTGCCAGCAGCTTGGGGGGACAGCTTAATAATCAGCCCCAGCATTTT.